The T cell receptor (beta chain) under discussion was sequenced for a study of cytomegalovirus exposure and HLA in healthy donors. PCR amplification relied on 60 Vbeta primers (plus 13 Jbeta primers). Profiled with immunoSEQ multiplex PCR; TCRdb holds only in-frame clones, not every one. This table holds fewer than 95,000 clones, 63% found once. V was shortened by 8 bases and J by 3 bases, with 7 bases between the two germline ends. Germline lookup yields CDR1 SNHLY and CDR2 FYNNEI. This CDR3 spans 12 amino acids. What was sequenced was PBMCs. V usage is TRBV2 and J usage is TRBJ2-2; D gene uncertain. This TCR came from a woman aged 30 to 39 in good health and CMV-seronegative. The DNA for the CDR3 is TGTGCCAGCGACACCTACACCGGGGAGCTGTTTTTT. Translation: CASDTYTGELFF.